What follows is one T cell receptor (beta chain) and its context. Its matching antigen is unknown. TCRdb processed the reads anew with MiXCR; each CDR3 protein has one entry. The sample records 680,000 or so distinct CDR3 sequences, 30% to 35% being singletons. This sample was included in a study of T cell repertoires in cytomegalovirus infection. The CDR3 length is 16 residues. Germline V gene lookup returns CDR1 MNHGY and CDR2 SAAAGT. Trimming left V 7 bases short and J 5 bases short, with 20 bases between. The clonotype was recovered from a human donor in good health (CMV status not recorded). Some clones in this sample may be carry-over from other donors' samples. Material: cultured PBMCs, obtained from culture after CMV antigen stimulation. The chain combines TRBV6-8 with TRBJ1-4, with D perhaps TRBD1 (5 bases). This CDR3 is CASTDPRDGLNEKLFF. CDR3 bases: TGTGCCAGCACCGACCCCCGGGACGGACTAAATGAAAAACTGTTTTTT.